The 5 T cell receptor beta chains reported below all come from one sample, sequenced in a study of T-cell reconstitution after alpha-beta-depleted transplantation in children. Using unique molecular identifiers, the investigators prepared the TCRbeta library. TCRdb analysed the PCR reads with MiXCR anew, one entry per CDR3 protein. This table holds about 250,000 distinct CDR3 sequences, 20% to 30% found once. Material: PBMCs, mostly from graft donor cells, obtained 360 days after TCRalphabeta/CD19-depleted stem cell transplant. All receptors come from a female patient aged 2-9 years who had a stem cell transplant for congenital amegakaryocytic thrombocytopenia, so the T cells may come from the graft donor.

The table lists this clonotype with many counts. The CDR3 here is CASSLVVNTGELFF. CDR3 bases: TGTGCCAGCAGCTTAGTTGTGAACACCGGGGAGCTGTTTTTT. The rearrangement joins TRBV7-6 to TRBJ2-2; D uncertain. Germline CDR1 SGHVS, CDR2 FNYEAQ. V lost 1 base and J 1 base, leaving 4 bases between the germline ends. The CDR3 has 14 amino acids.

The chain links TRBV12-3 or TRBV12-4 to TRBJ2-4, with D perhaps matching TRBD2 (7 bases). There are 15 residues in the CDR3. V dropped 9 bases and J dropped 8 bases, with 23 bases sitting between them. The CDR3 region is CASQGGGSPFYIQYF. CDR3 nucleotide sequence: TGTGCCAGTCAAGGGGGGGGGTCCCCTTTTTACATTCAGTACTTC.

This sequence joins TRBV5-1 and TRBJ2-5; D might be TRBD1 (7 bases). Germline CDR1 reads SGHRS; CDR2 reads YFSETQ. Trimming left V 4 bases short and J 5 bases short, with 15 bases between. This CDR3 contains 14 residues. CDR3 in amino acids: CASSAGQRVETQYF. CDR3 coding DNA: TGCGCCAGCAGCGCGGGACAGCGGGTTGAGACCCAGTACTTC.

This clonotype has more than one count but fewer than ten. V usage is TRBV7-3 and J usage is TRBJ2-3, with 13 bases aligning to TRBD2. CDR1 and CDR2 (germline): SGHTA, FQGTGA. CDR3 length equals 15 residues. V was pared by 4 bases and J by 4 bases, with 2 bases of the junction left unmatched. DNA of the CDR3: TGTGCCAGCAGCTACGGACTAGCGGGAGCAGATACGCAGTATTTT. This sequence encodes CASSYGLAGADTQYF.

V usage is TRBV28 and J usage is TRBJ1-4; D unresolved. The CDR3 covers 14 residues. Trimming removed 3 bases from V and 1 base from J, with 6 bases in between. Germline V gene data show CDR1 as MDHEN and CDR2 as SYDVKM. The CDR3 DNA is TGTGCCAGCAGTTTTGGGTTAACTAATGAAAAACTGTTTTTT. Residues: CASSFGLTNEKLFF.